This T cell receptor (beta chain) was profiled in a study of blood T cell repertoires in COVID-19. Germline assignment: CDR1 LNHDA and CDR2 SQIVND (reference sequence). CDR3 length: 14 residues. V was trimmed by 1 base and J by 7 bases, leaving 13 bases between them. Method: immunoSEQ multiplex PCR; TCRdb's copy keeps in-frame clones and lacks some. The repertoire holds under 70,000 clones, with 70% to 80% as singletons. The material sequenced was peripheral blood. This clonotype was sampled from a man aged 55 to 70 with acute or convalescent COVID-19. The chain combines TRBV19 with TRBJ1-1; no reliable D call. This CDR3 reads CASSIGRTRDEAFF. The CDR3 coding sequence is TGTGCCAGTAGTATAGGCCGGACCCGGGATGAAGCTTTCTTT.